These T cell receptor beta chains were read from a single sample in a study of blood T cell repertoires in COVID-19. TCRdb keeps only in-frame clones here, not all; method: immunoSEQ multiplex PCR. The table includes about 200,000 clones, about 93% detected once. Material: peripheral blood. The source of these receptors is a man younger than 40 with COVID-19, enrolled during active disease. Each CDR3 is given with its conserved first and last residue. D genes are given only for firm matches.

V	D	J	CDR3	DNA
TRBV9	-	TRBJ2-2	CASSPPRGTGELFF	TGTGCCAGCAGCCCTCCTCGGGGCACCGGGGAGCTGTTTTTT
TRBV28	-	TRBJ1-1	CASSLTGNVRPEAFF	TGTGCCAGCAGTTTAACGGGGAATGTCCGCCCTGAAGCTTTCTTT
TRBV5-1	TRBD2	TRBJ2-1	CASSLAVGGADEQFF	TGCGCCAGCAGCTTGGCCGTCGGGGGGGCCGATGAGCAGTTCTTC
TRBV7-9	-	TRBJ1-4	CASSLTGATNEKLFF	TGTGCCAGCAGCCTAACGGGGGCAACTAATGAAAAACTGTTTTTT
TRBV4-1	-	TRBJ1-5	CASSQVVGGQPQHF	TGCGCCAGCAGCCAAGTTGTCGGGGGACAGCCCCAGCATTTT
TRBV9	-	TRBJ1-1	CASSVGRGRGGGAFF	TGTGCCAGCAGCGTGGGCAGGGGACGAGGCGGCGGAGCTTTCTTT
TRBV11-2	TRBD1	TRBJ1-2	CASSLHGTDYGYTF	TGTGCCAGCAGCTTACACGGGACAGACTATGGCTACACCTTC
TRBV7-9	-	TRBJ1-6	CASSLFRADSPLHF	TGTGCCAGCAGCTTATTCAGGGCGGATTCACCCCTCCACTTT
TRBV18	-	TRBJ1-4	CASPRGGRIGEKLFF	TGTGCCAGCCCGAGGGGAGGAAGGATTGGTGAAAAACTGTTTTTT
TRBV5-1	-	TRBJ1-5	CASSLDGNSNQPQHF	TGCGCCAGCAGCTTGGACGGGAATAGCAATCAGCCCCAGCATTTT
TRBV29-1	-	TRBJ2-3	CSVDRDTQYF	TGCAGCGTTGACAGGGATACGCAGTATTTT
TRBV10-3	-	TRBJ2-7	CAGNSGFPYEQYF	TGTGCCGGAAATTCCGGGTTCCCCTACGAGCAGTACTTC
TRBV6-6	TRBD1	TRBJ1-2	CASSQGGSNYGYTF	TGTGCCAGCAGTCAGGGGGGGTCGAACTATGGCTACACCTTC
TRBV6-5	-	TRBJ1-2	CASSYSIFQGEGYTF	TGTGCCAGCAGTTACTCGATCTTTCAGGGTGAGGGCTACACCTTC